The present TCR beta chain was sequenced within a study of tumor-infiltrating lymphocytes in localized non-small cell lung cancer. This clone has only a few counts. Data came from immunoSEQ multiplex PCR; TCRdb stores just in-frame clones and leaves some out. The sample has 3,500 to 4,500 clones, 55% to 80% seen once. This receptor was taken from a human donor with non-small cell lung cancer. The sample comprised uninvolved lung tissue not adjacent to the tumor.

The CDR3 DNA sequence: TGTGCCAGCAGCGTGACAGATGCTGGAAACACCATATATTTT. Amino acids: CASSVTDAGNTIYF. The gene calls are TRBV9 and TRBJ1-3, with TRBD1 as a possible D gene (5 bases). This CDR3 contains 14 residues. Germline CDR1 SGDLS, CDR2 YYNGEE. V lost 2 bases and J lost 2, with 8 bases in between.